The 18 T cell receptor beta chains listed next were all sequenced from one sample in a study of T-cell memory formation after mild COVID-19. TCRdb fed the 5' RACE reads into MiXCR, producing one record per CDR3 protein. The sample consists of fewer than 350,000 distinct CDR3 sequences, roughly an eighth of them appearing once. The specimen sequenced was PBMCs or a T cell subset sorted from them (not recorded which). These receptors originate from a man aged 18 to 35 who had mild COVID-19 (a few samples of this study predate the infection). Cell type and time point are not known.

V usage is TRBV2 and J usage is TRBJ1-2, with D possibly being TRBD1 (6 bases). Germline-derived CDR1 and CDR2 are SNHLY and FYNNEI. CDR3 length equals 12 residues. Between the trimmed V and J ends, which lost 8 bases and 4 bases, there was a span of 11 bases. CDR3 sequence: CASAGAVYGYTF. CDR3 DNA: TGTGCCAGCGCGGGGGCCGTCTATGGCTACACCTTC. The complete variable domain, with remaining parts taken from reference TRBV2 and TRBJ1-2, reads EPEVTQTPSHQVTQMGQEVILRCVPISNHLYFYWYRQILGQKVEFLVSFYNNEISEKSEIFDDQFSVERPDGSNFTLKIRSTKLEDSAMYFCASAGAVYGYTFGSGTRLTVV.

This clonotype was counted a few times. The V gene is TRBV19, the J gene TRBJ1-5, with unresolved D. Germline CDR1 and CDR2: LNHDA and SQIVND (reference sequence). The CDR3 totals 15 residues. The V gene lost 3 bases and the J gene lost 1 base, with 10 bases spanning the gap. The DNA for the CDR3 is TGTGCCAGTAGTATCCTCCAGCCCAGCAATCAGCCCCAGCATTTT. Translation gives CASSILQPSNQPQHF.

The rearrangement joins TRBV11-1 to TRBJ2-7; a possible D gene is TRBD2 (6 bases). Between the trimmed V and J ends, which lost 8 bases and 3 bases, there was a span of 14 bases. The germline gives CDR1 SGHAT, CDR2 FQDESV (reference sequence). The CDR3 totals 13 residues. In DNA, the CDR3 is TGTGCCAGCGGATCCGGGACTTACTACGAGCAGTACGTC. This sequence encodes CASGSGTYYEQYV.

This clonotype was seen ten or more times. The V gene is TRBV30, the J gene TRBJ1-1, with D uncertain. Deletions cut 4 bases from V and 0 bases from J, with 15 bases between. The CDR3 runs to 15 residues. In germline, CDR1 is GTSNPN, CDR2 SVGIG (reference sequence). CDR3 residues: CAWKQILAMNTEAFF. CDR3 DNA: TGTGCCTGGAAACAGATCCTAGCTATGAACACTGAAGCTTTCTTT.

The CDR3 nucleotides are TGTGCCAGCAGCCAAGCCGGGACAGGGGGCGGATCTGCTCCAACGGGCTATGGCTACACCTTC. This sequence encodes CASSQAGTGGGSAPTGYGYTF. V and J are TRBV4-2 and TRBJ1-2; the match to TRBD1 covers 12 bases. The V gene's germline CDR1 is LGHNA and CDR2 YNFKEQ. CDR3 length: 21 residues. Losses at the gene ends were 1 base for V and 4 bases for J; bases not matched to a gene: 19.

V gene TRBV20-1 combines with J gene TRBJ2-2; D ambiguous. V lost 0 bases to trimming and J lost 4 bases, with 9 bases between them. Germline V gene lookup returns CDR1 DFQATT and CDR2 SNEGSKA (reference sequence). The CDR3 extends over 14 amino acids. The CDR3 spells CSAREGGATGELFF. DNA for the CDR3: TGCAGTGCTAGAGAAGGTGGCGCCACCGGGGAGCTGTTTTTT.

Ten or more counts support this clonotype. The V call is TRBV3-1, the J call TRBJ2-1, with 8 bases that match TRBD2. The CDR3 sequence is 16 residues long. Germline V gene sequence: CDR1 LGHDT, CDR2 YNNKEL (reference sequence). The ends lost 4 bases at V and 8 bases at J; junction bases unmatched: 13. The CDR3 loop is CASSPGYGTSVHEQFF. The CDR3 region has the DNA TGTGCCAGCAGCCCGGGGTATGGGACTAGTGTTCATGAGCAGTTCTTC.

The chain couples TRBV5-1 to TRBJ1-3; D might be TRBD1 (6 bases). V was shortened by 4 bases and J by 1 base, with 12 bases between the two germline ends. CDR1 is SGHRS, CDR2 YFSETQ, per germline. The CDR3 covers 15 residues. The CDR3 spells CASSPGQISGNTIYF. The CDR3, as DNA: TGCGCCAGCAGCCCAGGACAGATTTCTGGAAACACCATATATTTT.

The rearrangement joins TRBV6-2 or TRBV6-3 to TRBJ1-2; D not certain. This CDR3 has 12 residues. Trimming took off 0 bases at V and 5 bases at J, with 4 bases between the two ends. Germline V gene data show CDR1 as MNHEY and CDR2 as SVGEGT. For the CDR3, the DNA is TGTGCCAGCAGTTACTCGTCGTATGGCTACACCTTC. This translates into CASSYSSYGYTF.

This clonotype came up a few times. V and J are TRBV2 and TRBJ1-3; tentatively, D is TRBD1 (6 bases). CDR1 is SNHLY, CDR2 FYNNEI, per germline. V lost 6 bases and J lost 2, with 11 bases in between. CDR3 size: 14 residues. In DNA, the CDR3 is TGTGCCAGCAGACCACAGGGACCTGGAAACACCATATATTTT. Protein: CASRPQGPGNTIYF.

The table lists this clonotype with a few counts. The gene calls are TRBV5-1 and TRBJ2-7; no definite D call. V lost 1 base and J 0 bases, leaving 8 bases between the germline ends. Germline CDR1 and CDR2: SGHRS and YFSETQ. CDR3 length: 14 amino acids. The chain's CDR3 is CASSLQLASYEQYF. Here the CDR3 DNA reads TGCGCCAGCAGCTTGCAGCTGGCCTCCTACGAGCAGTACTTC.

The sample holds many counts of this clonotype. The V gene is TRBV4-2, the J gene TRBJ2-7; D is ambiguous. Trimming took off 2 bases at V and 3 bases at J, with 14 bases between the two ends. The length of the CDR3 is 15 residues. Germline lookup yields CDR1 LGHNA and CDR2 YNFKEQ. The CDR3 DNA follows: TGTGCCAGCAGCCAAAGCCCAGGACGGAACTACGAGCAGTACTTC. Protein: CASSQSPGRNYEQYF.

The chain employs TRBV5-1 and TRBJ2-7, with a possible D match to TRBD1 (5 bases). Germline assignment: CDR1 SGHRS and CDR2 YFSETQ. The CDR3 length is 13 residues. Trimming removed 0 bases at V and 3 bases at J, with 7 bases between. The CDR3 loop is CASSLGTIYEQYF. The CDR3 bases are TGCGCCAGCAGCTTGGGGACAATCTACGAGCAGTACTTC.

To note about this clonotype: The junction shows a germline mismatch at one end, possibly a read error. The chain employs TRBV5-1 and TRBJ2-2; 7 bases are a match to TRBD1. Germline loops: CDR1 SGHRS, CDR2 YFSETQ. The CDR3 runs 14 residues. This chain's CDR3 is CASSGGQPHGELIF. For the CDR3, the DNA is TGCGCCAGCAGCGGGGGACAGCCCCACGGGGAGCTGATTTTT.

This clonotype was found a few times. This rearrangement joins TRBV20-1 to TRBJ2-3, with D possibly matching TRBD1 (6 bases). The CDR3 length is 16 residues. Trimming stripped 1 base from V and 2 bases from J, with 16 bases between. Germline CDR1 and CDR2: DFQATT and SNEGSKA (reference sequence). CDR3 sequence: CSARAMDSGYTDTQYF. Written as DNA, the CDR3 is TGCAGTGCTAGAGCCATGGACAGTGGGTACACAGATACGCAGTATTTT.

CDR3 DNA: TGTGCCAGCAGTCCTTACAAGGACCCAAGAGTGCAAGAGACCCAGTACTTC. This translates into CASSPYKDPRVQETQYF. The gene calls are TRBV27 and TRBJ2-5; no reliable D call. Germline V gives CDR1 MNHEY, CDR2 SMNVEV (reference sequence). This CDR3 region has 17 residues. Between the trimmed V and J ends, which lost 5 bases and 2 bases, there was a span of 21 bases.

The chain links TRBV15 to TRBJ2-2, with D uncertain. The CDR3 is 14 amino acids. The V and J ends lost 0 bases and 4 bases respectively, with 6 bases between them. CDR1 LNHNV and CDR2 YYDKDF come from the germline V gene (reference sequence). The CDR3 sequence is CATSRDRPTGELFF. CDR3 bases: TGTGCCACCAGCAGAGATCGACCCACCGGGGAGCTGTTTTTT.

The V gene is TRBV4-3, the J gene TRBJ2-3, with 13 bases lining up with TRBD2. CDR3 length: 15 amino acids. Germline trimming cut 3 bases from V and 8 bases from J; bases unmatched to any gene: 5. Germline V CDR1 and CDR2: LGHNA, YSLEER. In nucleotides, the CDR3 is TGCGCCAGCAGCCACACTAGCGGGGGGGCTGGTACGCAGTATTTT. Amino acids: CASSHTSGGAGTQYF.